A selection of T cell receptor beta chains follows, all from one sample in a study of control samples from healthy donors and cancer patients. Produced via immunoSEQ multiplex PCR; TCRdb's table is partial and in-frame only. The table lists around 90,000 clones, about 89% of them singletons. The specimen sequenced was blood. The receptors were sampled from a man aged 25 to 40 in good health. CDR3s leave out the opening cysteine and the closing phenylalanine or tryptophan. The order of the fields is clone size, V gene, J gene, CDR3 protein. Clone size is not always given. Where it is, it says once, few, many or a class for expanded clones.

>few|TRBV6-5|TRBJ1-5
ASSSREDQPQH
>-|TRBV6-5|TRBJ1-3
ASSYRPGIGNTIY
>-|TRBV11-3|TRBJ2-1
ASSLGGGGTNEQF
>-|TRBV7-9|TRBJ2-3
ASSSLAGAASTDTQY
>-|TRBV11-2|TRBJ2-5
ASSLLLAGVETQY
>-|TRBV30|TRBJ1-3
AWSPPY
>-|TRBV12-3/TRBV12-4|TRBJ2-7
ASTGAGSYEQY
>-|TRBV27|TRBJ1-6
ASTNVGGPHSPLH
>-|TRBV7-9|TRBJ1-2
ASTSTPGANYGYT
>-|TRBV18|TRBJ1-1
ASSPQGPKGATEAF
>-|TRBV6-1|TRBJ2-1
ASSEIRTSGGVDEQF
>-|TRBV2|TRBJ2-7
ASSGGMGTSKGSYEQY
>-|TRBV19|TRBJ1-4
ASSGTGGEKLF
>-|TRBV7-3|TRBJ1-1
ASSYTGAMNTEAF
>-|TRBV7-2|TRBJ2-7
ASSLVSEQY
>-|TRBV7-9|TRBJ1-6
ASSDPGNGAYNSPLH
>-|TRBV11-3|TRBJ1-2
ASSRSRDRVRSSYT
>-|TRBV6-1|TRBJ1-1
ASSERDRANTEAF
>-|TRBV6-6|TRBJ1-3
ASRGDSGNTIY
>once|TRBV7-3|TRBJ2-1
ASSLETSYNEQF
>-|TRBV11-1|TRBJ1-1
ASSFRGEAF
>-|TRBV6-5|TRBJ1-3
ASSQSPGPGNTIY
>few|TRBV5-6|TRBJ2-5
ASSLGTSGGAETQY
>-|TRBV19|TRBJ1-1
ASSTPLTEVTEAF
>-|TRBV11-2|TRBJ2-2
ASSFSTGELF
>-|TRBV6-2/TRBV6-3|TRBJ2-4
ASSYEVFKAKNIQY
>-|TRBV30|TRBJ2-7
AWSVGAFYEQY
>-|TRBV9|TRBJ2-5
ASSDPGQGGEETQY
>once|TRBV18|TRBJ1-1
ASSPPGAGTEAF
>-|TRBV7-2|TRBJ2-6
ASSLAPTGSGANVLT
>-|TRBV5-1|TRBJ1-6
ASSLATALGSPLH
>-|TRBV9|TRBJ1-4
ASSGTGGNEKLF
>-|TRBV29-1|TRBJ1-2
SVEALGQGYGYT
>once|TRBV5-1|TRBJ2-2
ASSLWGDQSTGELF
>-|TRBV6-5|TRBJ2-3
ASGRGAFSTDTQY
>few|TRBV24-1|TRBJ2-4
ATSDTGEAKNIQY
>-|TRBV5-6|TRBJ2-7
ASSTGQGSYEQY
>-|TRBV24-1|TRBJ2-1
ATKRGGRDEQF
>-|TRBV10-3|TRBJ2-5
AISGLAGGRQETQY
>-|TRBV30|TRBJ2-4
AWSGGQGDIQY